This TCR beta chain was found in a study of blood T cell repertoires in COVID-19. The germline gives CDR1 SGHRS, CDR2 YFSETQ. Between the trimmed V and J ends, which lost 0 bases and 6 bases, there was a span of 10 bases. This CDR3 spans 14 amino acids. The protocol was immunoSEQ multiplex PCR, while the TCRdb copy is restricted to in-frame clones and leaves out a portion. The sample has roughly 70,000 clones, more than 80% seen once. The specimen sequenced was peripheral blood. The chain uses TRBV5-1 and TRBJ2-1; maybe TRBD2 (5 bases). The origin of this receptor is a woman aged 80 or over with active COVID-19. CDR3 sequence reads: CASSLAESGNEQFF. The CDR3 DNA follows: TGCGCCAGCAGCTTGGCTGAGAGCGGCAATGAGCAGTTCTTC.